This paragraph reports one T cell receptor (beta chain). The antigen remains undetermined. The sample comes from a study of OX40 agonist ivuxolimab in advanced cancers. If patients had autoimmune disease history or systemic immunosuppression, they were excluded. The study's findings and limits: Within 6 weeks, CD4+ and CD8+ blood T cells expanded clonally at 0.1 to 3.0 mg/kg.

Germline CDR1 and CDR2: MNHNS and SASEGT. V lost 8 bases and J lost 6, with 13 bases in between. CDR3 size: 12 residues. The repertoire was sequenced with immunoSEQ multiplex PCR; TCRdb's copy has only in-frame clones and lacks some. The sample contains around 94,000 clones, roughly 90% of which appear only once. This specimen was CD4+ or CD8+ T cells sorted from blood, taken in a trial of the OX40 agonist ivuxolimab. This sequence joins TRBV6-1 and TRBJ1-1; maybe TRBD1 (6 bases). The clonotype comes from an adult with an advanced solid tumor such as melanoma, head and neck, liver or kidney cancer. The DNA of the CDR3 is TGTGCCAGCGGGGTCAAGGGGGCTGAAGCTTTCTTT. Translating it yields CASGVKGAEAFF.